This is a list of T cell receptor beta chains from one sample in a study of memory CD4+ T cells and cytomegalovirus serostatus. Produced via immunoSEQ multiplex PCR; TCRdb's table is partial and in-frame only. The data hold about 27,000 clones, with 75% to 85% observed a single time. The sequenced material came from memory CD4+ T cells from blood. These receptors all come from an adult in good health and CMV-seronegative. Each CDR3 is given with its conserved first and last residue. Each record gives: CDR3 length, V gene, CDR3 protein.

16 | TRBV5-4 | CASSHPASKGLGGYTF
12 | TRBV28 | CASSLETGTQYF
16 | TRBV13 | CASSLSAGGWGNEQFF
13 | TRBV6-1 | CASSRDRSYGYTF
15 | TRBV27 | CASSPSGGVPWEQFF
12 | TRBV6-5 | CASSLQGGAQYF
14 | TRBV30 | CAWRWGSNSYEQYF
14 | TRBV5-6 | CASGSTGRGSPLHF
15 | TRBV11-3 | CASSSGQGIVCEQYF
15 | TRBV7-9 | CASSSRQERDTEAFF
17 | TRBV27 | CASSPGQGARIGHGYTF
16 | TRBV7-2 | CASSRRPLGSTDTQYF
15 | TRBV4-1 | CASSPPAGAANEQFF
15 | TRBV15 | CATSRDRLMNTEAFF
15 | TRBV27 | CASSSGQGLGGKLFF
12 | TRBV7-9 | CASSVMTGPLHF
13 | TRBV18 | CASSPAGLLGYTF
13 | TRBV30 | CAWRRDSNQPQHF
15 | TRBV7-2 | CASSSQGADTGELFF
15 | TRBV28 | CASRLREPQLDTQYF
15 | TRBV28 | CASSFRGQNYNEQFF
15 | TRBV9 | CASSFTLSGANVLTF
15 | TRBV7-8 | CASSFFRGRYNEQFF